The entry below gives a single T cell receptor beta chain sequence along with its context. Data came from immunoSEQ multiplex PCR; TCRdb stores just in-frame clones and leaves some out. The sample lists 65,000 or so clones; around 87% were seen once. Recipients received nonmyeloablative bone marrow transplants from related graft donors, with transient mixed chimerism. These data belong to a study of Tregs in tolerant kidney transplant recipients. Germline V gene data show CDR1 as SGHTA and CDR2 as FQGTGA. Trimming cost V 2 bases and J 6 bases, with 10 bases left between them. CDR3 size: 13 residues. This TCR derives from a human patient who received a combined kidney and bone marrow transplant. The T cells may come from the graft donor. The source was CD4+ T cells from blood (PBMCs), collected 6 months after the transplant. The V call is TRBV7-3, the J call TRBJ1-2; possible D gene TRBD1, 6 bases. The CDR3 nucleotides are TGTGCCAGCAGCTTATGGGCAGGGGATGGCTACACCTTC. Translation gives CASSLWAGDGYTF.